The rows below give T cell receptor beta chains drawn from one sample of a study of blood T cell repertoires in COVID-19. The repertoire was sequenced with immunoSEQ multiplex PCR; TCRdb's copy has only in-frame clones and lacks some. Among some 180,000 clones listed, about 85% were seen once. Sequencing was performed on peripheral blood. The receptors come from a man aged 60-69 years with active or convalescent COVID-19. Each CDR3 is given with its conserved first and last residue. Each record gives: J gene, clone size, V gene, D gene, CDR3 DNA, CDR3 protein. The D gene is left open where the match is weak. The size entry is marked missing in some rows and otherwise reads once, few, many or a size class.

>TRBJ1-1|once|TRBV9|TRBD1
TGTGCCAGCAGCGTAGTGGGACAGGGGTGGACTGAAGCTTTCTTT
CASSVVGQGWTEAFF
>TRBJ2-3|-|TRBV3-1/TRBV3-2|-
TGTGCCAGCAGCCACCCCTCTTTCACAGATACGCAGTATTTT
CASSHPSFTDTQYF
>TRBJ2-2|-|TRBV5-6|TRBD1
TGTGCCAGCAGCCACTTTGGACAGGGATCCGGGGAGCTGTTTTTT
CASSHFGQGSGELFF
>TRBJ2-2|-|TRBV5-4|TRBD2
TGTGCCAGCAGCATACTAGCGGGGGGGCTGACTGGCGGGGAGCTGTTTTTT
CASSILAGGLTGGELFF
>TRBJ1-5|-|TRBV15|-
TGTGCCACCAACCCGACAGTGGGCAATCAGCCCCAGCATTTT
CATNPTVGNQPQHF
>TRBJ1-1|-|TRBV6-5|TRBD1
TGTGCCAGCAGTTACACCTACGACAGGGCGAACACTGAAGCTTTCTTT
CASSYTYDRANTEAFF
>TRBJ2-1|-|TRBV3-1/TRBV3-2|TRBD2
TGTGCCAGCAGCCAAGGACTAGCGGGGGGGCTGATAATTTCCTACAATGAGCAGTTCTTC
CASSQGLAGGLIISYNEQFF
>TRBJ1-1|-|TRBV7-2|-
TGTGCCAGCAGCCAAGTCCCTAATGAAGCTTTCTTT
CASSQVPNEAFF
>TRBJ2-3|-|TRBV11-2|TRBD2
TGTGCCAGCAGCACCCTCTCGGGCGGGGGGGCACATACGCAGTATTTT
CASSTLSGGGAHTQYF
>TRBJ2-1|few|TRBV5-1|TRBD2
TGCGCCAGCAGCTTGGTGGGGACTAGCCTCAATGAGCAGTTCTTC
CASSLVGTSLNEQFF
>TRBJ2-3|-|TRBV7-9|TRBD2
TGTGCCAGCAGCGCGAGCGGGGGGGCCAGGGATACGCAGTATTTT
CASSASGGARDTQYF
>TRBJ2-2|-|TRBV5-6|-
TGTGCCAGCAGCTTGATTGGTAGCCTGTCTGCCGGGGAGCTGTTTTTT
CASSLIGSLSAGELFF
>TRBJ2-5|-|TRBV2|-
TGTGCCAGCAGTAAGTTTGACAGCCAAGAGACCCAGTACTTC
CASSKFDSQETQYF
>TRBJ2-7|-|TRBV7-3|TRBD1
TGTGCCAGCAGCTTGGACAGGGAAGACGAGCAGTACTTC
CASSLDREDEQYF
>TRBJ2-3|-|TRBV9|TRBD2
TGTGCCAGCAGCGCCCCCAACCCGGGACTAGCGGGGACTACGCAGTATTTT
CASSAPNPGLAGTTQYF
>TRBJ1-2|-|TRBV12-3/TRBV12-4|TRBD1
TGTGCCAGCAGTTTCCAGGGGGTCTGGGGCTACACCTTC
CASSFQGVWGYTF
>TRBJ2-1|-|TRBV27|TRBD1
TGTGCCAGCAGTTTTCTACAGGGGAACAATGAGCAGTTCTTC
CASSFLQGNNEQFF
>TRBJ1-5|once|TRBV18|-
TGTGCCAGCTCACCCGCACAGGGAACGTATCAGCCCCAGCATTTT
CASSPAQGTYQPQHF
>TRBJ2-3|-|TRBV20-1|TRBD2
TGCAGTGCTAGTGCCCAAGGTAGCGGGTGGCCAGATACGCAGTATTTT
CSASAQGSGWPDTQYF
>TRBJ2-2|-|TRBV4-2|TRBD2
TGTGCCAGCAGCCAAGAGTGGGGGACTAGCGGGGGACCCGGGGAGCTGTTTTTT
CASSQEWGTSGGPGELFF
>TRBJ1-3|-|TRBV6-1|-
TGTGCCAGCAGTGAGGCTAGTGGAAACACCATATATTTT
CASSEASGNTIYF
>TRBJ2-5|-|TRBV24-1|-
TGTGCCACCAGTGATCCCGGGACTGGGAGCGGGGAGACCCAGTACTTC
CATSDPGTGSGETQYF
>TRBJ2-3|-|TRBV4-1|TRBD2
TGCGCCAGCAGCCAAGATGAGTGGGACTACAAAACCCTCACAGATACGCAGTATTTT
CASSQDEWDYKTLTDTQYF
>TRBJ2-7|-|TRBV6-5|TRBD2
TGTGCCAGCAGTTACTCGAATCGGGGGGGCTACGAGCAGTACTTC
CASSYSNRGGYEQYF
>TRBJ1-2|-|TRBV20-1|-
TGCAGTGCTAGTAAGGGGGAAGGCTACACCTTC
CSASKGEGYTF
>TRBJ1-2|-|TRBV2|-
TGTGCCAGCAGTGAAACAGGGCGTGGTTATGGCTACACCTTC
CASSETGRGYGYTF
>TRBJ2-7|-|TRBV19|TRBD2
TGTGCCAGTAGTATTACGGGGGGGAGTTACGAGCAGTACTTC
CASSITGGSYEQYF
>TRBJ2-3|-|TRBV2|TRBD1
TGTGCCAGCACGGTCCAGGGGGCGCGTGATACGCAGTATTTT
CASTVQGARDTQYF
>TRBJ1-3|-|TRBV6-5|-
TGTGCCAGCAGTTACTCCTTTGGAAACACCATATATTTT
CASSYSFGNTIYF
>TRBJ2-7|-|TRBV5-1|TRBD2
TGCGCCAGCAGCTTGACCCGGGGGGGCCGCGACGAGCAGTACTTC
CASSLTRGGRDEQYF
>TRBJ2-2|-|TRBV7-9|-
TGTGCCAGCAGCCCCTCGGGAAGTACAGTGTACACCGGGGAGCTGTTTTTT
CASSPSGSTVYTGELFF
>TRBJ2-1|-|TRBV7-3|TRBD1
TGTGCCAGCAGCCTTGACAGGGGAGCCTACAATGAGCAGTTCTTC
CASSLDRGAYNEQFF
>TRBJ1-6|-|TRBV9|-
TGTGCCAGCAGCGTAGACGGGAGCTCCTATAATTCACCCCTCCACTTT
CASSVDGSSYNSPLHF
>TRBJ1-1|-|TRBV18|TRBD1
TGTGCCAGCTCACTCAACCGGGACAGGGCGTTTAGTACTGAAGCTTTCTTT
CASSLNRDRAFSTEAFF
>TRBJ2-5|-|TRBV5-4|TRBD2
TGTGCCAGCAGCTTACCCGGGACTAGCGGTTCAGAGACCCAGTACTTC
CASSLPGTSGSETQYF
>TRBJ1-2|few|TRBV19|-
TGTGCCAGTCAACAGGGTGGTGGCTACACCTTC
CASQQGGGYTF
>TRBJ1-3|-|TRBV5-1|TRBD1
TGCGCCAGCAGGGGACAGGGGGCAGGCGGAAACACCATATATTTT
CASRGQGAGGNTIYF
>TRBJ2-7|-|TRBV5-1|TRBD2
TGCGCCAGCAGCTTGTCTAGCGGGGTCCTTTACGAGCAGTACTTC
CASSLSSGVLYEQYF
>TRBJ2-5|few|TRBV4-1|-
TGCGCCAGCAGCCCAACGGGGGTTAGGGAGACCCAGTACTTC
CASSPTGVRETQYF
>TRBJ1-2|-|TRBV6-5|-
TGTGCCAGCAGGGGACCTCAGGGGTTCTATGGCTACACCTTC
CASRGPQGFYGYTF
>TRBJ2-3|-|TRBV6-2/TRBV6-3|TRBD2
TGTGCCAGCAGTGGGAGGACTAGCTACGGCACAGATACGCAGTATTTT
CASSGRTSYGTDTQYF
>TRBJ1-1|-|TRBV30|-
TGTGCCTGTGACAGGACGTCGGGGAACACTGAAGCTTTCTTT
CACDRTSGNTEAFF
>TRBJ1-1|-|TRBV19|-
TGTGCCAGTAGTATCCCCGGGAGAGGGGTGAACACTGAAGCTTTCTTT
CASSIPGRGVNTEAFF
>TRBJ2-7|-|TRBV5-1|-
TGCGCCAGCAGCTTGGATCTCATTCTGCGCGAGCAGTACTTC
CASSLDLILREQYF
>TRBJ1-2|few|TRBV7-9|-
TGTGCCAGCAGCGCCAACTTCGGGGTTTGGGGCTACACCTTC
CASSANFGVWGYTF
>TRBJ1-1|-|TRBV19|-
TGTGCCAGTAGTACAGGGGACCACACTGAAGCTTTCTTT
CASSTGDHTEAFF
>TRBJ2-5|once|TRBV19|TRBD1
TGTGCCAGTAGTATAGAGGGGACAGGGGCGTATGAGACCCAGTACTTC
CASSIEGTGAYETQYF
>TRBJ2-7|few|TRBV3-1/TRBV3-2|-
TGTGCCAGCAGTAAAACTTACAGCTCCTACGAGCAGTACTTC
CASSKTYSSYEQYF